These 25 T cell receptor beta chains came from one sample sequenced in a study of identical twins. TCRdb analysed the 5' RACE reads with MiXCR anew, one entry per CDR3 protein. Of about 150,000 distinct CDR3 sequences in the sample, around 3.4% were seen once. The sequencing sample was made of memory T cells sorted from blood. These receptors were obtained from a man between 18 and 35 years old in good health.

There are many counts of this clonotype. The genes are TRBV7-2 and TRBJ2-1; TRBD2 agrees at 7 bases. Per the germline V gene, CDR1 is SGHTA and CDR2 is FQGNSA. The ends lost 6 bases at V and 4 bases at J; junction bases unmatched: 9. This CDR3 spans 15 amino acids. CDR3 region: CASSPQRGPYNEQFF. The DNA of the CDR3 is TGTGCCAGCAGTCCCCAGCGGGGACCTTACAATGAGCAGTTCTTC.

This clonotype was counted only a few times. This chain links TRBV13 with TRBJ1-2; no clear D gene. Trimming stripped 5 bases from V and 4 bases from J, with 14 bases between. The germline V gene encodes CDR1 PRHDT and CDR2 FYEKMQ (reference sequence). The CDR3 extends over 14 amino acids. This chain's CDR3 is CASSLTSSSYGYTF. In nucleotides, the CDR3 is TGTGCCAGCAGCCTAACGAGTAGTTCCTATGGCTACACCTTC.

This clonotype occurred a few times. The rearrangement links TRBV27 to TRBJ2-2, with 12 bases identical to TRBD2. CDR1 is MNHEY and CDR2 is SMNVEV in the germline V gene (reference sequence). Unmatched junction bases numbered 12, after V lost 8 bases and J lost 5 bases. This CDR3 has 17 residues. The CDR3 sequence is CASAPGLAGLRTGELFF. For the CDR3, the DNA is TGTGCCAGCGCCCCTGGACTAGCGGGACTCCGGACCGGGGAGCTGTTTTTT.

The sample holds many counts of this clonotype. The chain links TRBV6-5 to TRBJ1-5, with 9 bases that match TRBD1. J gave up 3 bases and V 4 bases, and 10 bases lay outside the gene matches. The length of the CDR3 is 17 residues. Germline V gene data show CDR1 as MNHEY and CDR2 as SVGAGI. CDR3 DNA: TGTGCCAGCAGTTTACCTCCGGGACAGGGAGTCAATCAGCCCCAGCATTTT. Amino acid sequence: CASSLPPGQGVNQPQHF.

This clonotype came up a few times. The chain has TRBV7-2 and TRBJ1-2, with unresolved D. The CDR3 totals 13 residues. In germline, CDR1 is SGHTA, CDR2 FQGNSA. Trimming took 4 bases from V and 7 from J, leaving 13 bases between them. CDR3: CASSSDNRGGYTF. The CDR3 DNA reads as TGTGCCAGCAGCTCGGATAATAGAGGTGGCTACACCTTC.

In its sample, this clonotype was seen many times. CDR3: CASSLFWGGQETQYF. The DNA of the CDR3 is TGTGCCAGCAGCTTATTCTGGGGGGGGCAAGAGACCCAGTACTTC. The V call is TRBV7-2, the J call TRBJ2-5; 7 bases line up with TRBD2. V shed 2 bases, J shed 2 bases, and the junction held 5 bases outside the gene matches. Germline V CDR1 and CDR2: SGHTA, FQGNSA. The length of the CDR3 is 15 residues.

This clonotype was seen at least ten times. The J gene is TRBJ2-1, the V gene TRBV29-1, with 14 bases that match TRBD2. The CDR3 spans 17 residues. Germline V gene lookup returns CDR1 SQVTM and CDR2 ANQGSEA. The ends lost 4 bases at V and 0 bases at J; junction bases unmatched: 5. The CDR3 DNA reads TGCAGCGTTGGGCGACTAGCGGGAGGGAGCTCCTACAATGAGCAGTTCTTC. Translation: CSVGRLAGGSSYNEQFF.

This clonotype was detected many times. The genes are TRBV12-3 or TRBV12-4 and TRBJ1-1; TRBD1 agrees at 7 bases. This CDR3 has 13 amino acids. V lost 8 bases and J lost 4; bases outside the gene matches: 7. CDR3 bases: TGTGCCAGCCGGACAGGAAGGGTCACTGAAGCTTTCTTT. Translated, it gives CASRTGRVTEAFF.

This clonotype was found many times. The chain carries TRBV5-1 and TRBJ1-1, with 8 positions matching TRBD1. From germline, CDR1 is SGHRS and CDR2 YFSETQ. The ends lost 4 bases at V and 1 base at J; junction bases unmatched: 15. The CDR3 spans 18 residues. CDR3 in amino acids: CASSVAGTGGEGNTEAFF. The CDR3 DNA reads as TGCGCCAGCAGCGTGGCCGGGACAGGAGGGGAGGGGAACACTGAAGCTTTCTTT.

The chain couples TRBV11-2 to TRBJ2-5; TRBD2 agrees at 9 bases. Germline assignment: CDR1 SGHAT and CDR2 FQNNGV. The CDR3 length is 16 residues. The V and J ends lost 3 bases and 5 bases, in that order; junction bases with no gene match: 10. The CDR3 nucleotides are TGTGCCAGCAGCTTGGCGGGAGGGGATTGGAGGGAGACCCAGTACTTC. Translated, it gives CASSLAGGDWRETQYF.

In this sample, this clonotype turned up many times. V usage is TRBV28 and J usage is TRBJ2-1; D gene ambiguous. The CDR3 length is 12 residues. Germline V gene lookup returns CDR1 MDHEN and CDR2 SYDVKM. Trimming left V 4 bases short and J 6 bases short, with 7 bases between. For the CDR3, the DNA is TGTGCCAGCAGTTCCTCGAGCAATGAGCAGTTCTTC. Protein: CASSSSSNEQFF.

In its sample, this clonotype was seen many times. The CDR3 here is CASSLAGRSYEQYF. The CDR3, as DNA: TGTGCCAGCAGCTTAGCGGGCAGGTCCTACGAGCAGTACTTC. V usage is TRBV7-2 and J usage is TRBJ2-7; D unclear. Germline CDR1 SGHTA, CDR2 FQGNSA. The CDR3 covers 14 residues. V was pared by 0 bases and J by 1 base, with 7 bases between.

This clonotype was seen ten or more times. This rearrangement joins TRBV5-8 to TRBJ2-5; 8 bases are a match to TRBD1. The V gene's germline CDR1 is SGHTS and CDR2 YDEGEE. Losses at the gene ends were 3 bases for V and 5 bases for J; bases not matched to a gene: 3. The CDR3 extends over 13 amino acids. CDR3 in DNA: TGTGCCAGCAGCTGGCGACAGGGGGAGACCCAGTACTTC. This codes for CASSWRQGETQYF.

This clonotype was observed at least ten times. V is TRBV11-1 and J is TRBJ2-7, with 11 bases that match TRBD2. Germline V gives CDR1 SGHAT, CDR2 FQDESV (reference sequence). The junction had 19 bases not matched to a gene; V was cut back by 5 bases and J by 4 bases. The CDR3 spans 19 residues. DNA of the CDR3: TGTGCCAGCAGCATACCTACGACTAGCGGGATAAGAAGTCGATACGAGCAGTACGTC. Amino acids: CASSIPTTSGIRSRYEQYV.

About this clonotype itself: One base away lies a much larger clone, so this may be a sequencing read error. This CDR3 is missing its conserved last phenylalanine or tryptophan, likely due to a read error. This chain joins TRBV12-3 or TRBV12-4 and TRBJ1-1; D is unresolved. The ends were cut back, 0 bases at V and 3 bases at J, with 2 bases in the middle. The CDR3 covers 12 residues. CDR3 sequence (DNA): TGTGCCAGCAGTTTAGCGTACACTGAAGCTTTCTGT. Translated, it gives CASSLAYTEAFC.

This clonotype has ten or more counts. The chain links TRBV4-3 to TRBJ2-3; D not certain. V lost 2 bases and J 6 bases, leaving 21 bases between the germline ends. The length of the CDR3 is 17 residues. Per germline, CDR1 LGHNA and CDR2 YSLEER. DNA for the CDR3: TGCGCCAGCAGCCAAACATTCCAGAAGATTAATTGGGATACGCAGTATTTT. Its protein product is CASSQTFQKINWDTQYF.

This clonotype was observed a handful of times. The chain is built from TRBV2 and TRBJ2-4; D might be TRBD1 (6 bases). Germline V gene data show CDR1 as SNHLY and CDR2 as FYNNEI. The V end was cut by 5 bases, the J end by 8 bases, with 19 bases between. This CDR3 has 15 residues. Written as DNA, the CDR3 is TGTGCCAGCAGTAGTAGACAGGCAGTCAGGGACATTCAGTACTTC. Translation gives CASSSRQAVRDIQYF.

This clonotype appeared many times. V and J are TRBV30 and TRBJ2-5, with D maybe TRBD2 (5 bases). The CDR3 is 13 residues long. Germline CDR1 reads GTSNPN; CDR2 reads SVGIG (reference sequence). Trimming pared 2 bases from V and 4 bases from J, leaving 11 bases between. Here the CDR3 DNA reads TGTGCCTGGAGTACTCGACGGGGAGAGACCCAGTACTTC. Its translation is CAWSTRRGETQYF.

At least ten counts were recorded for this clonotype. The V and J genes are TRBV19 and TRBJ2-1; TRBD2 aligns across 9 bases. Losses at the gene ends were 7 bases for V and 7 bases for J; bases not matched to a gene: 11. The CDR3 length is 15 residues. Germline V gene data show CDR1 as LNHDA and CDR2 as SQIVND (reference sequence). The CDR3 is CASTSLAGNVNEQFF. DNA for the CDR3: TGTGCCAGTACTTCTCTAGCGGGAAACGTGAATGAGCAGTTCTTC.

This clonotype showed up many times. The chain recombines TRBV5-1 with TRBJ1-2; unclear D gene. CDR1 is SGHRS, CDR2 YFSETQ, per germline. Deletions cut 0 bases from V and 4 bases from J, with 7 bases between. This CDR3 comprises 13 residues. CDR3 sequence: CASSLAFGYGYTF. The CDR3 bases are TGCGCCAGCAGCTTGGCCTTTGGCTATGGCTACACCTTC.

This clonotype was seen repeatedly, ten times or more. The gene calls are TRBV7-2 and TRBJ2-1, with D uncertain. The germline CDR1 and CDR2 sequences are SGHTA and FQGNSA. The CDR3 length is 17 residues. V was shortened by 0 bases and J by 0 bases, with 12 bases between the two germline ends. CDR3 sequence: CASSLARRPSSYNEQFF. CDR3 nucleotide sequence: TGTGCCAGCAGCTTAGCGCGCAGACCCAGCTCCTACAATGAGCAGTTCTTC.

This clonotype was observed at least ten times. The chain has TRBV5-1 and TRBJ2-7, with TRBD2 matching over 10 bases. Germline values: CDR1 SGHRS, CDR2 YFSETQ. There are 15 residues in the CDR3. V shed 4 bases and J 9 bases; nucleotides not matched to a gene: 13. CDR3 loop: CASSQTPGTSAGQYF. CDR3 DNA: TGCGCCAGCAGCCAGACGCCCGGGACTAGCGCTGGGCAGTACTTC.

This clonotype was counted ten times or more. CDR3 DNA: TGTGCCATCAATAAAGGAGGGATCCAAGAGACCCAGTACTTC. Its translation is CAINKGGIQETQYF. The rearrangement uses TRBV10-3 and TRBJ2-5, with D possibly being TRBD2 (6 bases). CDR3 length: 14 residues. Germline CDR1 reads ENHRY; CDR2 reads SYGVKD. Trimming left V 7 bases short and J 1 base short, with 13 bases between.

This clonotype occurred many times. The chain links TRBV12-3 or TRBV12-4 to TRBJ2-4; 9 nucleotides agree with TRBD2. CDR3 length: 16 residues. V was clipped by 0 bases and J by 7 bases; unmatched bases: 7. DNA for the CDR3: TGTGCCAGCAGTTTAGCGTCCGGGACTAGCCGGAACATTCAGTACTTC. Translated: CASSLASGTSRNIQYF.

The chain combines TRBV12-3 or TRBV12-4 with TRBJ1-1; D is unclear. Trimming took 7 bases from V and 1 from J, leaving 16 bases between them. The CDR3 runs 15 residues. This CDR3 is CASNPGGRPNTEAFF. CDR3 nucleotide sequence: TGTGCCAGCAACCCGGGCGGCAGGCCGAACACTGAAGCTTTCTTT.